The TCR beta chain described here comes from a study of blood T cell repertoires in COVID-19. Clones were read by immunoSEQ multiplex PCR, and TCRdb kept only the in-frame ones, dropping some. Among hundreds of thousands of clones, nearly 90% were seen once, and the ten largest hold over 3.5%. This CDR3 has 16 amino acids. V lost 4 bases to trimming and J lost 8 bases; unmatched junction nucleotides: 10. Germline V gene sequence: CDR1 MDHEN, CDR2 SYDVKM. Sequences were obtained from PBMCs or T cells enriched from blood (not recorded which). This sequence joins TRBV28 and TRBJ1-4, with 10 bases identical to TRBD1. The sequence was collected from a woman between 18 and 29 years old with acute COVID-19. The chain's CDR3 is CASSSRLGQGSEKLFF. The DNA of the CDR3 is TGTGCCAGCAGTTCCCGATTGGGACAGGGGAGCGAAAAACTGTTTTTT. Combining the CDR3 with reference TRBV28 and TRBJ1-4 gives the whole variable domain DVKVTQSSRYLVKRTGEKVFLECVQDMDHENMFWYRQDPGLGLRLIYFSYDVKMKEKGDIPEGYSVSREKKERFSLILESASTNQTSMYLCASSSRLGQGSEKLFFGSGTQLSVL.